Listed below are T cell receptor beta chains from one sample, sequenced in a study of T-cell reconstitution after alpha-beta-depleted transplantation in children. One entry per CDR3 protein, called by TCRdb with MiXCR from the PCR reads. Found here are approximately 800,000 distinct CDR3 sequences, approximately 15% of them singletons; the top ten hold approximately 4.5%. Specimen: PBMCs, mostly from graft donor cells, collected 360 days after TCRalphabeta/CD19-depleted stem cell transplant. The receptor source for this set is a male patient between 10 and 17 years old who had a stem cell transplant for acute lymphoblastic leukemia, so the T cells may come from the graft donor. Both conserved end residues are part of each CDR3. The D gene is left open where the match is weak. Rows may omit the clone size; those that give it use once, few, many or a size class.

abundance,d_gene,j_gene,v_gene,CDR3nt,CDR3aa
few,TRBD1,TRBJ2-5,TRBV18,TGTGCCAGCTCACCACTTAAGGCCCCGGGACAGGCCAGGGGGGAGACCCAGTACTTC,CASSPLKAPGQARGETQYF
few,TRBD2,TRBJ2-5,TRBV12-3/TRBV12-4,TGTGCCAGCACCCAAAACCAAGGACTAGCGGAGACCCAGTACTTC,CASTQNQGLAETQYF
few,TRBD1,TRBJ2-5,TRBV18,TGTGCCAGCTCATCCGGGACAGGGGGCATAGAGACCCAGTACTTC,CASSSGTGGIETQYF
-,TRBD1,TRBJ1-5,TRBV6-2/TRBV6-3,TGTGCCAGCAGCAGGGGGTTGGATAATCAGCCCCAGCATTTT,CASSRGLDNQPQHF
-,-,TRBJ2-1,TRBV20-1,TGCAGTGCTATCCGGAGCTCCTACAATGAGCAGTTCTTC,CSAIRSSYNEQFF
-,-,TRBJ2-5,TRBV5-1,TGCGCCAGCAGCTTGGTGTCGCACTCTGGGTACCAAGAGACCCAGTACTTC,CASSLVSHSGYQETQYF
many,TRBD1,TRBJ2-7,TRBV13,TGTGCCAGCAGCTTATGGGGACAGGGTGGGACCTACGAGCAGTACTTC,CASSLWGQGGTYEQYF
many,-,TRBJ2-5,TRBV9,TGTGCCAGCAGCCCTAAATTTATTCAGGAGACCCAGTACTTC,CASSPKFIQETQYF
-,TRBD2,TRBJ2-2,TRBV7-3,TGTGCCAGCTGTCCTCCGGGACTAGCGCCCGGGGGGACCGGGGAGCTGTTTTTT,CASCPPGLAPGGTGELFF
few,TRBD2,TRBJ2-5,TRBV7-9,TGTGCCAGCAGCTTTAGGACTAGCGGGCGTTTGGAGACCCAGTACTTC,CASSFRTSGRLETQYF
few,-,TRBJ1-6,TRBV27,TGTGCCAGCAGTTTATCCATTCCTCCCGGGGGGGGGAATTCACCCCTCCACTTT,CASSLSIPPGGGNSPLHF
-,-,TRBJ2-1,TRBV28,TGTGCCAGCAGTTTCCCAGGGAGACTCTCCTACAATGAGCAGTTCTTC,CASSFPGRLSYNEQFF
-,TRBD2,TRBJ2-7,TRBV5-1,TGCGCCAGCAGCGCGCGGGGGGTCGACGAGCAGTACTTC,CASSARGVDEQYF
many,-,TRBJ1-1,TRBV12-3/TRBV12-4,TGTGCCAGCAGGGATACAGGGCTCACTGAAGCTTTCTTT,CASRDTGLTEAFF
few,TRBD2,TRBJ2-1,TRBV12-3/TRBV12-4,TGTGCCAGCAGCCCATGGGCGGGAGGGACGAGGAATGAGCAGTTCTTC,CASSPWAGGTRNEQFF
-,-,TRBJ2-6,TRBV3-1,TGTGCCAGCAGCCAAGGGCTAGCGCACACCTCTTCTGGGGCCAACGTCCTGACTTTC,CASSQGLAHTSSGANVLTF
few,TRBD1,TRBJ1-1,TRBV5-1,TGCGCCAGCAGCCCCGGGACAGGGTTGGTGGTGTTGAACACTGAAGCTTTCTTT,CASSPGTGLVVLNTEAFF
-,-,TRBJ2-1,TRBV10-3,TGTGCCATCAGTGAGGAACTAGCAACCTACAATGAGCAGTTCTTC,CAISEELATYNEQFF
-,-,TRBJ2-7,TRBV30,TGTGCCTGGAGTGCCCAGGGCTACGAGCAGTACTTC,CAWSAQGYEQYF
-,TRBD2,TRBJ2-3,TRBV10-3,TGTGCCATCAGCCCTACTAGCGGGAGAGTGCATACGCAGTATTTT,CAISPTSGRVHTQYF
-,-,TRBJ2-3,TRBV20-1,TGCAGTGCTAGCTCGGGGCCAAGCACAGATACGCAGTATTTT,CSASSGPSTDTQYF
-,-,TRBJ2-4,TRBV7-9,TGTGCCAGCAGCGGACAGGCCAAAAACATTCAGTACTTC,CASSGQAKNIQYF
once,-,TRBJ2-7,TRBV4-2,TGTGCCAGCAGCCCCTTATATCTGGGGGAGCAGTACTTC,CASSPLYLGEQYF
few,TRBD1,TRBJ1-1,TRBV10-3,TGTGCCATCAGTGATTGGGACAGGGGTTTTCGGAACACTGAAGCTTTCTTT,CAISDWDRGFRNTEAFF
few,-,TRBJ2-7,TRBV12-3/TRBV12-4,TGTGCCACCAATTCCCTTGGGCGGGACTACGAGCAGTACTTC,CATNSLGRDYEQYF
few,TRBD2,TRBJ2-3,TRBV28,TGTGCCAGCAGTTCTCAGCGGGGACGCACAGATACGCAGTATTTT,CASSSQRGRTDTQYF
few,-,TRBJ2-1,TRBV11-2,TGTGCCAGCAGCTCAGCACAGGGTACTGAGCAGTTCTTC,CASSSAQGTEQFF
many,-,TRBJ2-3,TRBV20-1,TGCAGTGCTAGAGATCCCCCGGATACGCAGTATTTT,CSARDPPDTQYF
-,TRBD2,TRBJ2-1,TRBV6-5,TGTGCCAGCAGTTACTCCGTGGGAGGGCCGCATGAGCAGTTCTTC,CASSYSVGGPHEQFF
-,-,TRBJ2-1,TRBV27,TGTGCCAGCAGTTTAAGCGGAATAATCTCCTACAATGAGCAGTTCTTC,CASSLSGIISYNEQFF
many,-,TRBJ2-2,TRBV7-8,TGTGCCAGCAGCCCCCCCCCTTGGGGGATTACTACTCAGGGGGAGCTGTTTTTT,CASSPPPWGITTQGELFF
many,TRBD1,TRBJ2-1,TRBV11-1,TGTGCCAGCAGCACACTCTGGTTTATGGCGGATCCTCCAGGGGGTGAGCAGTTCTTC,CASSTLWFMADPPGGEQFF
-,TRBD1,TRBJ2-7,TRBV12-3/TRBV12-4,TGTGCCAGCAGTCCCCGGGACAGATCCTTTGAGCAGTACTTC,CASSPRDRSFEQYF
few,-,TRBJ1-6,TRBV11-2,TGTGCCAGCAGCTTTAGTGGTTATTCACCCCTCCACTTT,CASSFSGYSPLHF
-,TRBD2,TRBJ2-3,TRBV10-3,TGTGCCATCAGTGAGTTCTCTAGCGGAGCAGATACGCAGTATTTT,CAISEFSSGADTQYF
few,-,TRBJ1-4,TRBV20-1,TGCAGTGCTAACAGATTTAATGAAAAACTGTTTTTT,CSANRFNEKLFF
few,-,TRBJ2-5,TRBV11-1,TGTGCCAGCAGCTACATCCCGGCCAGGGCGGAGACCCAGTACTTC,CASSYIPARAETQYF
-,TRBD2,TRBJ2-7,TRBV12-3/TRBV12-4,TGTGCCAGCAGGTTAGCGGGAGTGGGCTACGAGCAGTACTTC,CASRLAGVGYEQYF
few,-,TRBJ1-1,TRBV5-1,TGCGCCAGCAGCTTGGGGGGCAGGCCGTTGGCTGAAGCTTTCTTT,CASSLGGRPLAEAFF
-,TRBD2,TRBJ2-5,TRBV27,TGTGCCAGCAGGCGGGGGACTAGCGGGATCCAAGAGACCCAGTACTTC,CASRRGTSGIQETQYF
few,-,TRBJ1-5,TRBV4-1,TGCGCCAGCAGCCAAGGGTCAGGGGTGAGCAATCAGCCCCAGCATTTT,CASSQGSGVSNQPQHF
few,TRBD1,TRBJ2-1,TRBV19,TGTGCCAGTAGCTTGGACAGGGCGGGGTACAATGAGCAGTTCTTC,CASSLDRAGYNEQFF
many,-,TRBJ2-1,TRBV5-1,TGCGCCAGCAGCTTGCGGACTGCCAATAATGAGCAGTTCTTC,CASSLRTANNEQFF
few,-,TRBJ1-4,TRBV18,TGTGCCAGCTCACCAGGAGGGTGGAATGAAAAACTGTTTTTT,CASSPGGWNEKLFF
few,-,TRBJ2-3,TRBV5-1,TGCGCCAGCAGCCTGGGACGGTTTAGAGATACGCAGTATTTT,CASSLGRFRDTQYF
-,-,TRBJ1-6,TRBV5-1,TGCGCCAGCAGCTTGGGGACACCTAATAATTCACCCCTCCACTTT,CASSLGTPNNSPLHF